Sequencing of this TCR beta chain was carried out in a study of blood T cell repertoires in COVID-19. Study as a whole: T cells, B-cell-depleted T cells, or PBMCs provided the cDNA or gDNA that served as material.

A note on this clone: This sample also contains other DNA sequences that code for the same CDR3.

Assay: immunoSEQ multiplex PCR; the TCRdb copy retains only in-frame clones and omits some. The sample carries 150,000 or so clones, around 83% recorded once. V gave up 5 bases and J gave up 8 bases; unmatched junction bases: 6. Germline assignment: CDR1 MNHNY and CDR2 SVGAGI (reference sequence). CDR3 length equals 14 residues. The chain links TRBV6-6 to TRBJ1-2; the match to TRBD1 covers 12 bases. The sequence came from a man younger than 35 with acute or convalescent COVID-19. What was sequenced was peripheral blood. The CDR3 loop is CASSPGQGADGYTF. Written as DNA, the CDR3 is TGTGCCAGCAGTCCGGGACAGGGGGCGGACGGCTACACCTTC.